This T cell receptor (beta chain) was recorded in a study of cytomegalovirus exposure and HLA in healthy donors. Overall study results and limits: Some V segments could not be told apart, so they were left out, TRBV6-2 and TRBV6-3 among them. Later genetic work tied a missense DCLRE1C variant to beta-chain V and J trimming. Per a prior analysis, the majority of TCR beta V segments were productive roughly 90% or roughly 30% of the time.

PCR was performed using 60 Vbeta and 13 Jbeta primers. Measured with immunoSEQ multiplex PCR; TCRdb has only the in-frame clones, and not every one. The specimen's table records around 150,000 clones. CDR1 is MNHEY and CDR2 is SMNVEV in the germline V gene (reference sequence). This CDR3 region has 13 residues. V was cut by 6 bases and J by 1 base, with 9 bases left in between. Points on this clone: The antigen is not known. Additional DNA sequences in this sample encode the identical CDR3.

The sequencing sample was made of PBMCs. The receptor's source is a woman aged 55-75 years in good health and CMV-seronegative. The chain recombines TRBV27 with TRBJ1-1; possibly TRBD1 for D (5 bases). DNA of the CDR3: TGTGCCAGCAGAGGACACCGGAACACTGAAGCTTTCTTT. Amino acid sequence: CASRGHRNTEAFF.